This TCR beta chain was identified in a study of T cells after somatic rescue of genetic block. Using immunoSEQ multiplex PCR, the repertoire was profiled, and TCRdb retains in-frame clones only, with some absent. The sample carries approximately 88,000 clones, more than 80% recorded once. The V segment lost 4 bases and the J segment 2 bases; nucleotides outside the gene matches: 8. Germline lookup yields CDR1 SGHAT and CDR2 FQNNGV. The CDR3 has 15 residues. J is TRBJ2-7 and V is TRBV11-2; 7 positions agree with TRBD1. This TCR came from a woman under 30. Material for sequencing was peripheral blood mononuclear cells (PBMCs). The CDR3: CASSSSTGSAYEQYF. The CDR3 DNA reads TGTGCCAGCAGCTCTTCGACAGGGTCTGCCTACGAGCAGTACTTC.